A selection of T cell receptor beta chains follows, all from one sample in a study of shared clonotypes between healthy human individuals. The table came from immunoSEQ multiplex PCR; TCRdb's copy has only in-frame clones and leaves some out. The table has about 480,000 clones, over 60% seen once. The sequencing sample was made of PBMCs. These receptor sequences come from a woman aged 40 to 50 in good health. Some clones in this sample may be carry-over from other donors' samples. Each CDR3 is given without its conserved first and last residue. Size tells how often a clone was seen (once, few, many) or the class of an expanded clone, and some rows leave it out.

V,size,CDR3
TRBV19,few,ASSILTGTYGYT
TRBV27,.,ASSPGTGAPYEQY
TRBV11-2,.,ASSSHPGLAEYNEQF
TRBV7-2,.,ASSLPGGRGYT
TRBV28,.,ASSSTSGRAESLETQY
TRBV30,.,AYDLQTYNEQF
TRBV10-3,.,AISDRDSSYEQY
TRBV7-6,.,ASSPLSGALLNEQY
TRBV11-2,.,ASSYRPRGSNYGYT
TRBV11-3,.,ASSFNGRASNEQF
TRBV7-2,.,ASSYPNTGELF
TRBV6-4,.,ASSQDQGDYGYT
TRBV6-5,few,ASGGGLADNEQF
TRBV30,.,AWKTGIFETQY
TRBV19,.,ASGAGDTEAF
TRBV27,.,ASSLVPEAYNEQF
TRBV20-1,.,SARQYNEQF
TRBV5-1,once,ASSLAEGQPQH
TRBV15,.,ATSSTAVGNTIY
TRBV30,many,AWSAGDPPEAF
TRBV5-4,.,ASSRDFQETQY
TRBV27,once,ASNRAGVTYNEQF
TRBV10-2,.,ASSESSSALYEQY
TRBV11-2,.,ASSNVPLQAF
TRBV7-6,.,ASSPTPLRSTGELF
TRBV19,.,ASRGLALSEKLF
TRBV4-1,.,ASSHFGTSGKETQY
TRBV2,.,ASIPELLTDPGNTIY
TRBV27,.,ASSPTWGRGYGYT
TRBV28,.,ASMEVSRDGYT
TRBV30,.,AWSTRGPYEQY
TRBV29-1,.,SVLKGAGANVLT
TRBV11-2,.,ASSLGVNTEAF
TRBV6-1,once,ASGWEGGYEQY
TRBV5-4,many,ASSLVHTGELF
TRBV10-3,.,AISESGLAANTGELF
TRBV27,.,ASSSRQGRSEQY
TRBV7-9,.,ASSPVGMGGYEQY
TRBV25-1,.,ASSESDQTGGNHPQH
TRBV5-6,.,ASSLGVAGNTIY
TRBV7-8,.,ASSSQRGQGSSYNEQF
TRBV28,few,ASSLSVRYGYT
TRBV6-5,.,ASSYSAPWATEAF
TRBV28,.,ASSIGVVKNIQY
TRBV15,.,ATSRARYYGYT
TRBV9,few,ASSETQLNEQF
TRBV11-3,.,ASSSGDTQY
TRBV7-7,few,ASSLKYNSPLH
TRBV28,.,ASTPGGGMGNTIY
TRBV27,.,ASSSAGYGYT
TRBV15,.,ATSRDGVKNEQF
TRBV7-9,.,ASSLGPENEKLF
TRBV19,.,ASSMTWTAEAF
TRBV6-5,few,ASSLTSYNEQF
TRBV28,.,ASKTGPIYEQY
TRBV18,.,ASSPLSTSGETGELF
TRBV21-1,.,ASSLPGTRSTPRDTGELF
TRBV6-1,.,ASTRGTEAF
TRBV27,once,ASSLWVTGGLGELF
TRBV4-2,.,ASSQGMNEQF